A single sample is the source of the 27 T cell receptor beta chains below, sequenced in a study of siplizumab effects on memory and regulatory T cells. Data came from immunoSEQ multiplex PCR; TCRdb stores just in-frame clones and leaves some out. Among about 120,000 clones listed, approximately 92% were seen once. Material for sequencing was non-Treg CD4+ T cells sorted from blood. The source of these receptors is a human donor in good health.

The rearrangement joins TRBV7-7 to TRBJ2-5, with TRBD2 as a possible D gene (5 bases). CDR1 and CDR2 from the germline V gene are SSHAT and FNYEAQ (reference sequence). Trimming shortened V by 4 bases and J by 0 bases, and 12 bases separated the two germline ends. CDR3 size: 15 residues. The CDR3 DNA follows: TGTGCCAGCAGCTCAACCCCGGGAAACCAAGAGACCCAGTACTTC. Translating it yields CASSSTPGNQETQYF.

The chain links TRBV30 to TRBJ2-7; no clear D gene. Germline loops: CDR1 GTSNPN, CDR2 SVGIG (reference sequence). V dropped 1 base and J dropped 2 bases, with 9 bases sitting between them. This CDR3 region has 13 residues. CDR3 in amino acids: CAWSGPATYEQYF. In DNA, the CDR3 is TGTGCCTGGAGTGGTCCAGCGACCTACGAGCAGTACTTC.

The genes are TRBV11-2 and TRBJ2-3, with 10 bases identical to TRBD2. V shed 5 bases, J shed 1 base, and the junction held 9 bases outside the gene matches. Looked up from germline, CDR1 is SGHAT and CDR2 is FQNNGV. The CDR3 is made up of 17 amino acids. The CDR3 sequence: CASSLPRTSGGTDTQYF. The CDR3 bases are TGTGCCAGCAGCCTGCCCAGGACTAGCGGAGGCACAGATACGCAGTATTTT.

Comments on this clone: Compared with germline, one end of the junction differs, possibly owing to a read error. V is TRBV7-2 and J is TRBJ2-5; 10 nucleotides align to TRBD2. The CDR3 consists of 15 residues. Germline CDR1 SGHTA, CDR2 FQGNSA. The CDR3 loop is CASSVAGGALETQYF. In DNA, the CDR3 is TGTGCCAGCAGCGTAGCGGGGGGTGCTTTGGAGACCCAGTACTTC.

The CDR3 sequence: CASSYGTTGGTDTQYF. In DNA, the CDR3 is TGTGCCAGCAGTTACGGTACGACAGGGGGCACAGATACGCAGTATTTT. The V gene is TRBV6-5, the J gene TRBJ2-3, with TRBD1 matching over 8 bases. Trimming at V came to 2 bases and at J to 1 base, leaving 5 bases not matched to a gene. CDR1 and CDR2 (germline): MNHEY, SVGAGI. CDR3 length: 16 amino acids.

The chain joins TRBV19 to TRBJ1-4, with D tentatively TRBD1 (5 bases). This CDR3 region has 14 residues. From germline, CDR1 is LNHDA and CDR2 SQIVND (reference sequence). Trimming shortened V by 7 bases and J by 0 bases, and 9 bases separated the two germline ends. This CDR3 reads CASKPTATNEKLFF. DNA for the CDR3: TGTGCCAGTAAGCCGACAGCAACTAATGAAAAACTGTTTTTT.

The rearrangement links TRBV10-3 to TRBJ1-2, with 8 positions matching TRBD1. Losses at the gene ends were 4 bases for V and 7 bases for J; bases not matched to a gene: 8. This CDR3 contains 14 residues. Germline V lookup: CDR1 ENHRY, CDR2 SYGVKD. In nucleotides, the CDR3 is TGTGCCATCAGTGCACGACAGGGGAACGGTGGCTACACCTTC. Translating it yields CAISARQGNGGYTF.

This chain connects TRBV18 to TRBJ1-2; D may be TRBD1 (6 bases). CDR1 KGHSH and CDR2 LQKENI come from the germline V gene. The CDR3 spans 16 residues. V was cut by 6 bases and J by 2 bases, with 19 bases left in between. The chain's CDR3 is CASSLSRTDPNYGYTF. The CDR3 nucleotides are TGTGCCAGCTCCCTCAGCCGGACAGATCCAAACTATGGCTACACCTTC.

This chain links TRBV15 with TRBJ1-2; no clear D. The CDR3 is 12 residues long. Germline CDR1 and CDR2: LNHNV and YYDKDF (reference sequence). V lost 6 bases and J 2 bases, leaving 7 bases between the germline ends. The CDR3 is CATRNNNYGYTF. The DNA of the CDR3 is TGTGCCACCAGAAACAACAACTATGGCTACACCTTC.

The V and J genes are TRBV6-4 and TRBJ2-3; maybe TRBD2 (6 bases). From germline, CDR1 is MRHNA and CDR2 SNTAGT. This CDR3 spans 13 amino acids. The germline V and J ends were trimmed by 6 bases and 1 base, with 8 bases remaining between them. This chain's CDR3 is CASRLAGTDTQYF. CDR3 sequence (DNA): TGTGCCAGCAGGTTAGCGGGCACAGATACGCAGTATTTT.

V gene TRBV19 combines with J gene TRBJ2-2, with TRBD1 identical over 8 bases. CDR1 LNHDA and CDR2 SQIVND come from the germline V gene (reference sequence). This CDR3 region has 17 residues. Trimming took 4 bases from V and 5 from J; bases not matched to a gene: 12. The CDR3: CASSTISGQGKTGELFF. CDR3 sequence (DNA): TGTGCCAGTAGTACCATATCAGGACAGGGTAAAACCGGGGAGCTGTTTTTT.

For the CDR3, the DNA is TGTGCCAGCAGTGAACGAGGAGGGGCCCTATTGAACACTGAAGCTTTCTTT. It encodes CASSERGGALLNTEAFF. The chain recombines TRBV2 with TRBJ1-1; D is perhaps TRBD1 (5 bases). The germline V and J ends were trimmed by 2 bases and 0 bases, with 16 bases remaining between them. CDR1 is SNHLY and CDR2 is FYNNEI in the germline V gene. The CDR3 is made up of 17 amino acids.

V gene TRBV9 combines with J gene TRBJ2-3, with D possibly matching TRBD2 (6 bases). Trimming left V 2 bases short and J 2 bases short, with 9 bases between. This CDR3 spans 14 amino acids. Looked up from germline, CDR1 is SGDLS and CDR2 is YYNGEE. The CDR3 DNA reads as TGTGCCAGCAGCGTGACTAGTTTCACAGATACGCAGTATTTT. Protein product: CASSVTSFTDTQYF.

The chain couples TRBV30 to TRBJ2-1; TRBD2 is a possible D gene (6 bases). V was clipped by 2 bases and J by 0 bases, with 14 bases between them. The CDR3 length is 16 residues. The germline V gene encodes CDR1 GTSNPN and CDR2 SVGIG (reference sequence). The CDR3 here is CAWSRGGVPSYNEQFF. The CDR3 DNA follows: TGTGCCTGGAGTAGGGGCGGGGTACCCTCCTACAATGAGCAGTTCTTC. Using reference TRBV30 and TRBJ2-1 for the parts outside the CDR3, the full variable domain is SQTIHQWPATLVQPVGSPLSLECTVEGTSNPNLYWYRQAAGRGLQLLFYSVGIGQISSEVPQNLSASRPQDRQFILSSKKLLLSDSGFYLCAWSRGGVPSYNEQFFGPGTRLTVL.

This clone was recorded only once. The rearrangement links TRBV30 to TRBJ1-1; 9 positions match TRBD1. With 6 bases clipped from V and 6 bases from J, the junction kept 8 bases outside the gene matches. The length of the CDR3 is 13 residues. Per germline, CDR1 GTSNPN and CDR2 SVGIG (reference sequence). The CDR3 DNA follows: TGTGCCTGTCCCGGGACAGGGATGGCTGAAGCTTTCTTT. It encodes CACPGTGMAEAFF.

Notes on this clone: Other nucleotide sequences from this sample produce the same CDR3. This chain connects TRBV18 to TRBJ1-4; weak D call: TRBD1 (5 bases). With 2 bases removed from V and 2 bases from J, the gap between germline ends came to 6 bases. Germline CDR1 is KGHSH and CDR2 is LQKENI. This CDR3 has 14 amino acids. CDR3 DNA sequence: TGTGCCAGCTCACCAGGGGCCACTAATGAAAAACTGTTTTTT. This sequence encodes CASSPGATNEKLFF.

The CDR3 protein is CASSYGTGGADTQYF. The CDR3 nucleotides are TGTGCCAGCAGTTACGGGACAGGGGGCGCAGATACGCAGTATTTT. The rearrangement joins TRBV6-5 to TRBJ2-3; 12 nucleotides match TRBD1. This CDR3 contains 15 residues. The J segment lost 4 bases and the V segment lost 2 bases, leaving 1 base of the junction unmatched. The V gene's germline CDR1 is MNHEY and CDR2 SVGAGI.

The J gene is TRBJ1-2, the V gene TRBV5-6; a possible D gene is TRBD1 (5 bases). Germline CDR1 SGHDT, CDR2 YYEEEE. CDR3 length equals 15 residues. The germline V and J ends were trimmed by 4 bases and 4 bases, with 17 bases remaining between them. The CDR3: CASSPRTSGSYGYTF. CDR3 DNA sequence: TGTGCCAGCAGCCCCAGGACAAGTGGGTCCTATGGCTACACCTTC.

The V call is TRBV6-1, the J call TRBJ2-5; 9 bases map to TRBD2. V lost 4 bases and J lost 4; bases outside the gene matches: 7. The CDR3 loop spans 15 amino acids. Per the germline V gene, CDR1 is MNHNS and CDR2 is SASEGT. The CDR3 sequence is CASSAGTSWRETQYF. The CDR3 DNA follows: TGTGCCAGCAGTGCAGGGACTAGCTGGAGAGAGACCCAGTACTTC.

J is TRBJ2-5 and V is TRBV2; D possibly matches TRBD1 or TRBD2 (7 bases each). V lost 2 bases, J lost 3 bases, and 19 bases lay in between. Germline CDR1 reads SNHLY; CDR2 reads FYNNEI. The CDR3 covers 17 residues. CDR3 coding DNA: TGTGCCAGCAGTGAAACCCAAGGGGGCGGGGGAAAAGAGACCCAGTACTTC. It codes for CASSETQGGGGKETQYF. The full variable domain, rest sourced from reference TRBV2 and TRBJ2-5, is EPEVTQTPSHQVTQMGQEVILRCVPISNHLYFYWYRQILGQKVEFLVSFYNNEISEKSEIFDDQFSVERPDGSNFTLKIRSTKLEDSAMYFCASSETQGGGGKETQYFGPGTRLLVL.

The chain couples TRBV27 to TRBJ1-1; no firm D call. In germline, CDR1 is MNHEY, CDR2 SMNVEV (reference sequence). The CDR3 totals 13 residues. V was cut by 2 bases and J by 4 bases, with 8 bases left in between. DNA of the CDR3: TGTGCCAGCAGTTTAGGGCGGATCACTGAAGCTTTCTTT. Its protein is CASSLGRITEAFF.

The chain joins TRBV4-2 to TRBJ1-5, with 9 positions matching TRBD1. Germline CDR1 and CDR2: LGHNA and YNFKEQ. The CDR3 extends over 18 amino acids. J lost 8 bases, V lost 2 bases, and 16 bases had no gene match. The CDR3 spells CASSQPTGGGGRGEPQHF. The CDR3 DNA is TGTGCCAGCAGCCAACCCACAGGGGGCGGTGGTAGGGGGGAGCCCCAGCATTTT.

This chain joins TRBV5-1 and TRBJ1-5; D call uncertain. There are 13 residues in the CDR3. Germline V lookup: CDR1 SGHRS, CDR2 YFSETQ. V was pared by 4 bases and J by 7 bases, with 12 bases between. In DNA, the CDR3 is TGCGCCAGCAGCGTGGGGAGCGGGCAGCCCCAGCATTTT. This encodes CASSVGSGQPQHF.

This sequence joins TRBV4-2 and TRBJ2-3; possibly TRBD1 or TRBD2 for D (6 bases each). The CDR3 has 17 residues. The germline V gene has CDR1 LGHNA and CDR2 YNFKEQ. The V end was cut by 5 bases, the J end by 3 bases, with 21 bases between. The CDR3 here is CASSLEGRGVGTDTQYF. Written as DNA, the CDR3 is TGTGCCAGCAGCTTGGAGGGTAGGGGGGTGGGGACAGATACGCAGTATTTT.

V is TRBV10-1 and J is TRBJ1-6, with D unresolved. Trimming removed 3 bases from V and 5 bases from J, with 8 bases in between. The length of the CDR3 is 14 residues. Germline assignment: CDR1 WNHNN and CDR2 SYGVQD (reference sequence). CDR3 sequence: CASSESGNNSPLHF. The CDR3 DNA reads as TGCGCCAGCAGTGAATCGGGGAATAATTCACCCCTCCACTTT.

V usage is TRBV11-2 and J usage is TRBJ2-7, with D tentatively TRBD1 (5 bases). The germline CDR1 and CDR2 sequences are SGHAT and FQNNGV. The CDR3 is made up of 13 amino acids. Trimming removed 6 bases from V and 0 bases from J, with 9 bases in between. CDR3 protein: CASSWGRSYEQYF. CDR3 in DNA: TGTGCCAGCAGTTGGGGCCGCTCCTACGAGCAGTACTTC. The full variable domain, with the rest looked up from reference TRBV11-2 and TRBJ2-7, is EAGVAQSPRYKIIEKRQSVAFWCNPISGHATLYWYQQILGQGPKLLIQFQNNGVVDDSQLPKDRFSAERLKGVDSTLKIQPAKLEDSAVYLCASSWGRSYEQYFGPGTRLTVT.

Turning to this clone: Different DNA sequences within this sample yield the same CDR3. This chain links TRBV7-3 with TRBJ2-7; TRBD2 is a possible D gene (5 bases). Germline CDR1 SGHTA, CDR2 FQGTGA. The V gene lost 2 bases and the J gene lost 0 bases, with 8 bases spanning the gap. The CDR3 has 14 amino acids. CDR3 DNA sequence: TGTGCCAGCAGCTTAGGCGGGCTCTCCTACGAGCAGTACTTC. Protein product: CASSLGGLSYEQYF.